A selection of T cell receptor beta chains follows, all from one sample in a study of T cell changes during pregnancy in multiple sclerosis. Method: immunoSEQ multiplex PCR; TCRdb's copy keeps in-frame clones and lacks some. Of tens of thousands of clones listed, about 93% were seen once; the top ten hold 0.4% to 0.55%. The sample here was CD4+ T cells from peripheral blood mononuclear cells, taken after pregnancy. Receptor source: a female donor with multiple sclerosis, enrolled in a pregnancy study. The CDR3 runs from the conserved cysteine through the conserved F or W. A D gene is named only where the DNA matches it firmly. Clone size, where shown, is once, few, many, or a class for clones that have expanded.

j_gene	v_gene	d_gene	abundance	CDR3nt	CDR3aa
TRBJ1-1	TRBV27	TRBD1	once	TGTGCCAGCAGTTGGGACAGGGCAATGAACACTGAAGCTTTCTTT	CASSWDRAMNTEAFF
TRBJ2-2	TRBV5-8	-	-	TGTGCCAGCAGCCTCGGGACACCCCGGGTCACCGGGGAGCTGTTTTTT	CASSLGTPRVTGELFF
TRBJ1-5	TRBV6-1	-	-	TGTGCCAGCAGGGTGACAGAAGATCAGCCCCAGCATTTT	CASRVTEDQPQHF
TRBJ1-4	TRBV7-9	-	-	TGTGCCAGCAGCAGACAGCTAACAACTAATGAAAAACTGTTTTTT	CASSRQLTTNEKLFF
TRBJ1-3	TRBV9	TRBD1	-	TGTGCCAGCAGCGCCCAGGGGGCGGCTGGAAACACCATATATTTT	CASSAQGAAGNTIYF
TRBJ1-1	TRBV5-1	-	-	TGCGCCAGCAGCTTGGGGGAGGGCACTGAAGCTTTCTTT	CASSLGEGTEAFF
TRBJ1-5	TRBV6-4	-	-	TGTGCCAGCAGCGCCCAGGCAGGGGGCAATCAGCCCCAGCATTTT	CASSAQAGGNQPQHF
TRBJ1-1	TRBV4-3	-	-	TGCGCCAGCAGCCAAGATAAAGACACAAGAAACACTGAAGCTTTCTTT	CASSQDKDTRNTEAFF
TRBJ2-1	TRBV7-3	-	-	TGTGCCAGCAGCGTCCGGGGTTTCTCCTACAATGAGCAGTTCTTC	CASSVRGFSYNEQFF
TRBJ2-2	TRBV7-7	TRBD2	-	TGTGCCAGCAGCATAACTAGCGGGGGGGCCAGCGGGGAGCTGTTTTTT	CASSITSGGASGELFF
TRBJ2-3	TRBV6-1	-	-	TGTGCCAGCAGTGAATTGGGGGCCCCCGGGTTGGATACGCAGTATTTT	CASSELGAPGLDTQYF
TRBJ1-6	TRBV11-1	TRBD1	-	TGTGCCAGCAGCGCCATGACAGGGGGCTATATCTCACCCCTCCACTTT	CASSAMTGGYISPLHF
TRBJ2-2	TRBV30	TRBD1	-	TGTGCCTGGAATAGGGGGCCCACCGGGGAGCTGTTTTTT	CAWNRGPTGELFF
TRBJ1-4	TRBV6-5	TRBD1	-	TGTGCCAGCAGTCAAGGGACAGGCCCGCGGGAAAAACTGTTTTTT	CASSQGTGPREKLFF
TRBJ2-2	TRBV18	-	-	TGTGCCAGCTCACCCCTACAGAAAGCCGGGGAGCTGTTTTTT	CASSPLQKAGELFF
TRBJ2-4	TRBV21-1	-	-	TGTGCCAGGCCGGTGATCGGGGAGAACATTCAGTACTTC	CARPVIGENIQYF
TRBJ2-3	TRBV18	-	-	TGTGCCAGCTCACCGGGACTGGGGAGCACAGATACGCAGTATTTT	CASSPGLGSTDTQYF
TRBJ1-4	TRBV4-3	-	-	TGCGCCAGCAGCCAAGCGGAAGCAGGGAATGAAAAACTGTTTTTT	CASSQAEAGNEKLFF
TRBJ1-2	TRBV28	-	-	TGTGCCAGCAGTCTCCCCATCTCCCCACTTAACTATGGCTACACCTTC	CASSLPISPLNYGYTF
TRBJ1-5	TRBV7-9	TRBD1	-	TGTGCCAGCGCCGACAGGGATCAGCCCCAGCATTTT	CASADRDQPQHF
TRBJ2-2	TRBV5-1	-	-	TGCGCCAGCAGCTTACAGTCCCCGAACACCGGGGAGCTGTTTTTT	CASSLQSPNTGELFF
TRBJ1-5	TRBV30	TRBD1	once	TGTGCCTGGAGTGAAGGGACAGGGGCTCGTATGGGCAATCAGCCCCAGCATTTT	CAWSEGTGARMGNQPQHF
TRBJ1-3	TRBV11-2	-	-	TGTGCCAGCAGCCATACAGGGAGCGGAAACACCATATATTTT	CASSHTGSGNTIYF
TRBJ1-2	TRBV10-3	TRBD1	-	TGTGCCATCACCGCTGCTGGGACAGGGAACTATGGCTACACCTTC	CAITAAGTGNYGYTF
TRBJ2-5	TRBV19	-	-	TGTGCCAGTAGGGGGGCCCCCGGTGTGTCCCAGTACTTC	CASRGAPGVSQYF
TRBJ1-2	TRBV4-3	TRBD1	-	TGCGCCAGCAGCCAAAATTCCGGACAGGACGGCTATGGCTACACCTTC	CASSQNSGQDGYGYTF
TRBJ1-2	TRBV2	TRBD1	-	TGTGCCAGCAGCCTTAGCGGGACAGGGGGTAACTATGGCTACACCTTC	CASSLSGTGGNYGYTF
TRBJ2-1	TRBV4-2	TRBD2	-	TGTGCCAGCGGAGGAGCGGGAGGGAACAATGAGCAGTTCTTC	CASGGAGGNNEQFF
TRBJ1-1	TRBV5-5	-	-	TGTGCCAGCAGACCCGGGGGGGGCACTGAAGCTTTCTTT	CASRPGGGTEAFF
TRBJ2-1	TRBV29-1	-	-	TGCAGCCTAACAGGGAGCTCCTACAATGAGCAGTTCTTC	CSLTGSSYNEQFF
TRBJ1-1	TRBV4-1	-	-	TGCGCCAGCAGCCAAGAACTACAGGGACTAGGGGCGCGGGCTGAAGCTTTCTTT	CASSQELQGLGARAEAFF
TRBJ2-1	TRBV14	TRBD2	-	TGTGCCAGCAGCCCGACTAGCGGGAGTTTGTCCTCCTACAATGAGCAGTTCTTC	CASSPTSGSLSSYNEQFF
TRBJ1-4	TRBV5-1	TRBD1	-	TGCGCCAGCAGCTTGTCAGGGGGCGGTGAAAAACTGTTTTTT	CASSLSGGGEKLFF
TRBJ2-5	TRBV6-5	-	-	TGTGCCAGCAGTCCACAGCCTACCGTGGAGACCCAGTACTTC	CASSPQPTVETQYF
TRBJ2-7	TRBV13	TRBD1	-	TGTGCCAGCAGGCGTTCCAATTTTCGGGACAGCGAAACCTACGAGCAGTACTTC	CASRRSNFRDSETYEQYF
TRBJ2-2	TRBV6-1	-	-	TGTGCCAGCAGCGGAGGGGCAGGGGGTACCGGGGAGCTGTTTTTT	CASSGGAGGTGELFF
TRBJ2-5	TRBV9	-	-	TGTGCCAGCAGCGTAGGATTGGCAGGGGAAGAGACCCAGTACTTC	CASSVGLAGEETQYF
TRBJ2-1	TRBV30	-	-	TGTGCCTGGAGTGTACCCCCTCTTGGCGGGGTAAGGGATGAGCAGTTCTTC	CAWSVPPLGGVRDEQFF
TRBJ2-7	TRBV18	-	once	TGTGCCAGCTCACCACCTTTTTCACAGGGAGCGTACGAGCAGTACTTC	CASSPPFSQGAYEQYF
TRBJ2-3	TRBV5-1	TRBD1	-	TGCGCCAGCAGCCCCACCCCGGGACAGAGCACAGATACGCAGTATTTT	CASSPTPGQSTDTQYF
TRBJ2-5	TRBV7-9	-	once	TGTGCCAGCAGCTTGTACAGTTATAGCCAAGAGACCCAGTACTTC	CASSLYSYSQETQYF
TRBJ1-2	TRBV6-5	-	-	TGTGCCAGCAGTGACAAACCGACGGTTTATGGCTACACCTTC	CASSDKPTVYGYTF
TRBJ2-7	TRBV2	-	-	TGTGCCAGCAGTGACAGGGTCCTAACTATCTACGAGCAGTACTTC	CASSDRVLTIYEQYF
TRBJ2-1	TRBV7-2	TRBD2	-	TGTGCCAGCAGGAGTAGCGGGATCGGTAATGAGCAGTTCTTC	CASRSSGIGNEQFF
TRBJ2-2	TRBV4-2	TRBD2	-	TGTGCCAGCAGCAGGCCTCTAGCGGGACCCGGGGAGCTGTTTTTT	CASSRPLAGPGELFF
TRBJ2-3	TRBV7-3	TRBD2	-	TGTGCCAGCAGCCCCACGGGAGTACTAGCGGGGGGGAATACGCAGTATTTT	CASSPTGVLAGGNTQYF